This T cell receptor (beta chain) was recovered during a study of T cell changes during pregnancy in multiple sclerosis. This clone was counted a single time. V lost 5 bases, J lost 5 bases, and 3 bases stayed unmatched. Per the germline V gene, CDR1 is MNHEY and CDR2 is SVGAGI. This CDR3 has 13 residues. Sequencing was performed with immunoSEQ multiplex PCR; in TCRdb, only in-frame clones are kept and a portion is missing. The table includes tens of thousands of clones, under 95% detected once. The rearrangement links TRBV6-5 to TRBJ2-5, with 9 bases matching TRBD1. The source material was peripheral blood, sampled in the first trimester of pregnancy. This sequence originates from a female donor in good health, enrolled as a control in a pregnancy study. As DNA, the CDR3 is TGTGCCAGCAGTGGACAGGGGTCCGAGACCCAGTACTTC. Encoded protein: CASSGQGSETQYF.